The clone carrying this T cell receptor (beta chain) came up a few times. Per the study methods: Scientists estimated how many nucleated cells there were by amplifying reference gene primers. Here immunoSEQ multiplex PCR was the method, and the copy in TCRdb shows in-frame clones only, minus some. For V, J and clone size, that table is used; D and trimming come from the DNA. The table shows about 280,000 clones, with roughly 85% occurring only once. This specimen belongs to a study of blood T cell repertoires in COVID-19. Background on the study: PBMCs, B-cell-depleted T cells, or T cells were the source of the cDNA or gDNA that made up the material.

The clonotype originates from a man aged 50-60 years with active or convalescent COVID-19. Material: peripheral blood.

The chain's CDR3 is CSASGGAGNQPQHF. CDR3 DNA: TGCAGCGCTTCAGGGGGCGCGGGCAATCAGCCCCAGCATTTT. The chain has TRBV29-1 and TRBJ1-5; TRBD1 matches at 8 bases. Trimming at V came to 7 bases and at J to 2 bases, leaving 7 bases not matched to a gene. This CDR3 region has 14 residues. Germline CDR1 SQVTM, CDR2 ANQGSEA.